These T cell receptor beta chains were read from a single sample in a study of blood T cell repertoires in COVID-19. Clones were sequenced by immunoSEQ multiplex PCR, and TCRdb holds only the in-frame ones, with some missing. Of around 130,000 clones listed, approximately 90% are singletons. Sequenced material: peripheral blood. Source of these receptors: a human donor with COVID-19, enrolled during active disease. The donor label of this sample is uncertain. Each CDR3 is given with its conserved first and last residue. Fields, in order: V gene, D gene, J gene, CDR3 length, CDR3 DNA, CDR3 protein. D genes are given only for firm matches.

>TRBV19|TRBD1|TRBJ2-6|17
TGTGCCAGTAGGCCAGGGACAGGCGGAAGGGGGGCCAACGTCCTGACTTTC
CASRPGTGGRGANVLTF
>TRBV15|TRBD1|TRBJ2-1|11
TGTGCCACCAGCCGAGGACAGGGGCTGTTCTTC
CATSRGQGLFF
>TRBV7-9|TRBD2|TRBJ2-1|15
TGTGCCAGCAGGCCGTTAGCGGGGGCCTACAATGAGCAGTTCTTC
CASRPLAGAYNEQFF
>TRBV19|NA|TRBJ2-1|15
TGTGCCAGTAGTATAGGGGCCGAAACCTACAATGAGCAGTTCTTC
CASSIGAETYNEQFF
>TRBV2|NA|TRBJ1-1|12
TGTGCCAGCAGATATTGGAACACTGAAGCTTTCTTT
CASRYWNTEAFF
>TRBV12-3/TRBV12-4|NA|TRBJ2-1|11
TGTGCCAGCAGCAAATACAATGAGCAGTTCTTC
CASSKYNEQFF
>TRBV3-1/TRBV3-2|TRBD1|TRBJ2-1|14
TGTGCCAGCAGCCAAGTCGGACAGGGCGGCGAGCAGTTCTTC
CASSQVGQGGEQFF
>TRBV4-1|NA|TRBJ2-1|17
TGCGCCAGCAGCCTATCCCTCAGGAACCGTCTTGGGAATGAGCAGTTCTTC
CASSLSLRNRLGNEQFF
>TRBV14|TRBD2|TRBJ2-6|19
TGTGCCAGCAGCCAACTGGCTCGGGGGGGCGACTCTGGGGCCAACGTCCTGACTTTC
CASSQLARGGDSGANVLTF
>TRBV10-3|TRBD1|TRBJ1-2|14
TGTGCCATCAGCAGGGGACAGGGAGACTATGGCTACACCTTC
CAISRGQGDYGYTF